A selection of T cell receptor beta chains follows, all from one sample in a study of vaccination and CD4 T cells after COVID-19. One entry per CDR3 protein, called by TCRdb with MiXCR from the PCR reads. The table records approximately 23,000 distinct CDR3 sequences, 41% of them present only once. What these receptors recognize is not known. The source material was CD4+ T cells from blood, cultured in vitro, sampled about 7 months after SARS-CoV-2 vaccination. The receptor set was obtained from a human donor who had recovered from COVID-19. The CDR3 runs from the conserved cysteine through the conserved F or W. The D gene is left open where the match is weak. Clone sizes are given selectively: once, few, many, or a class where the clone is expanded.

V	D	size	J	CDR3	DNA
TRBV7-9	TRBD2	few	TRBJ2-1	CASSDGGTYNEQFF	TGTGCCAGCAGCGACGGGGGGACCTACAATGAGCAGTTCTTC
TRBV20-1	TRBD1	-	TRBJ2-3	CRLGDRGSTDTQYF	TGCAGGCTTGGGGACAGGGGTAGCACAGATACGCAGTATTTT
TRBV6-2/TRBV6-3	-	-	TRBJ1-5	CASNTPLEAGDNQPQHF	TGTGCCAGCAACACACCTCTGGAGGCAGGGGATAATCAGCCCCAGCATTTT
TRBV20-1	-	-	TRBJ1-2	CSATTGLYGYTF	TGCAGTGCTACAACAGGGCTCTATGGCTACACCTTC
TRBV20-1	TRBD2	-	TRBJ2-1	CSASQLTSADEQFF	TGCAGTGCTTCTCAACTCACTAGCGCCGATGAGCAGTTCTTC
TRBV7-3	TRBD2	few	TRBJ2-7	CASSHGLAGGGEQYF	TGTGCCAGCAGCCACGGACTAGCGGGAGGAGGCGAGCAGTACTTC
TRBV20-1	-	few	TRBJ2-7	CSARTPSTEQYF	TGCAGTGCTAGGACCCCATCAACCGAGCAGTACTTC
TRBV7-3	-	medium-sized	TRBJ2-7	CARRIPLEQYF	TGTGCCAGAAGAATCCCCCTCGAGCAGTACTTC
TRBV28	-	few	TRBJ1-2	CASSYSGYGYTF	TGTGCCAGCAGTTATTCGGGGTATGGCTACACCTTC
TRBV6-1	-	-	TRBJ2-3	CASSDSVRTQYF	TGTGCCAGCAGTGATTCCGTCCGTACGCAGTATTTT
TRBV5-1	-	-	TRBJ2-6	CASSWGRSSGANVLTF	TGCGCCAGCAGCTGGGGGCGAAGCTCTGGGGCCAACGTCCTGACTTTC
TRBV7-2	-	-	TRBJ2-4	CASSPAADATIQYF	TGTGCCAGCAGCCCCGCGGCCGACGCTACCATTCAGTACTTC
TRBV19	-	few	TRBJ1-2	CASSTGRTYGYTF	TGTGCCAGTAGTACGGGACGTACCTATGGCTACACCTTC
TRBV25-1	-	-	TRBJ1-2	CASKGNYGYTF	TGTGCCAGTAAGGGTAACTATGGCTACACCTTC
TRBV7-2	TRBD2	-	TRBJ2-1	CASSLVASGGYNEQFF	TGTGCCAGCAGCTTAGTGGCTAGCGGAGGCTACAATGAGCAGTTCTTC
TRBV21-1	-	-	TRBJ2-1	CASTLQITYNEQFF	TGTGCCAGCACCCTACAGATTACCTACAATGAGCAGTTCTTC
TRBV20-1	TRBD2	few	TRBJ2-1	CSARELAGANEQFF	TGCAGTGCTAGAGAACTAGCGGGGGCAAATGAGCAGTTCTTC
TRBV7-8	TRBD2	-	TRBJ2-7	CASSLGQGGLAGEQYF	TGTGCCAGCAGCTTAGGACAGGGCGGACTAGCGGGAGAGCAGTACTTC
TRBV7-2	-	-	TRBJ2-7	CASSLGTVDEQYF	TGTGCCAGCAGCTTAGGGACAGTTGACGAGCAGTACTTC
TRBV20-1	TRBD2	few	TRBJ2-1	CSATWTSGIRNEQFF	TGCAGTGCTACATGGACTAGCGGGATACGGAATGAGCAGTTCTTC
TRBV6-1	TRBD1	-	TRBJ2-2	CASRAGTGITGELFF	TGTGCCAGCAGAGCCGGGACAGGGATCACCGGGGAGCTGTTTTTT
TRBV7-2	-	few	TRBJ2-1	CASSQSWGNEQFF	TGTGCCAGCAGCCAATCGTGGGGCAATGAGCAGTTCTTC
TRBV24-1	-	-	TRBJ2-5	CATSAQGQETQYF	TGTGCCACCAGTGCTCAGGGACAAGAGACCCAGTACTTC